This TCR beta chain was retrieved from a study of CD8 T cells in ankylosing spondylitis. V dropped 2 bases and J dropped 5; count of bases not matched to a gene: 7. Per the germline V gene, CDR1 is DFQATT and CDR2 is SNEGSKA (reference sequence). This CDR3 is 14 amino acids long. There are many counts of this clonotype. Its antigen is currently unknown. Quantitative 5'-RACE with molecular barcodes generated TCR beta libraries. TCRdb ran MiXCR on the 5' RACE reads and lists one entry per CDR3 protein. This sample carries around 250,000 distinct CDR3 sequences, roughly 10% of them seen once, and the ten largest clones take roughly 6.8%. Study-wide results and limits: In peripheral blood, disease-linked CD8+ clones occurred at relatively low frequencies. Some motif variants had been reported before (in reactive arthritis synovial fluid and blood). Disease-linked clones were reportedly significantly enriched in matched ankylosing spondylitis synovial fluid.

The material sequenced was blood, either unsorted or a sorted T cell fraction (not recorded which). This TCR was recovered from a male donor with ankylosing spondylitis or in good health (not recorded which). This chain connects TRBV20-1 to TRBJ2-5; 8 bases align to TRBD1. In DNA form, the CDR3 reads TGCAGTGCTAGATCAGGGGGCGCGTCGGAGACCCAGTACTTC. It encodes CSARSGGASETQYF.